This T cell receptor beta chain derives from a study of control samples from healthy donors and cancer patients. Sequencing was performed with immunoSEQ multiplex PCR; in TCRdb, only in-frame clones are kept and a portion is missing. The sample shows about 49,000 clones, around 86% of them seen only once. Germline V lookup: CDR1 SGHRS, CDR2 YFSETQ. The V and J ends lost 5 bases and 5 bases, in that order; junction bases with no gene match: 15. This CDR3 region has 16 residues. The clonotype originates from a woman aged 45-60 years with lung cancer. Source material: PBMCs. This rearrangement joins TRBV5-1 to TRBJ2-5; 7 nucleotides match TRBD1. The DNA for the CDR3 is TGCGCCAGCAGTTCTGCTTCGAACAGGGGACGGGAGACCCAGTACTTC. Amino acids: CASSSASNRGRETQYF.